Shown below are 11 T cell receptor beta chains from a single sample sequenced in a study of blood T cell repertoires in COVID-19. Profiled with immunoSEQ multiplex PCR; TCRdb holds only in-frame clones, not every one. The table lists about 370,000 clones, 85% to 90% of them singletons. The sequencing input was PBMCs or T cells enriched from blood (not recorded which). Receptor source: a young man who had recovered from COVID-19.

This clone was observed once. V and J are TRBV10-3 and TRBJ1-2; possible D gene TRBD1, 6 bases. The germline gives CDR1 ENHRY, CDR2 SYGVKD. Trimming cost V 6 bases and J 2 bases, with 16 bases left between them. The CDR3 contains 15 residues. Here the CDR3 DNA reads TGTGCCATCAGATCTACAACAGGGCGGAACTATGGCTACACCTTC. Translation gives CAIRSTTGRNYGYTF.

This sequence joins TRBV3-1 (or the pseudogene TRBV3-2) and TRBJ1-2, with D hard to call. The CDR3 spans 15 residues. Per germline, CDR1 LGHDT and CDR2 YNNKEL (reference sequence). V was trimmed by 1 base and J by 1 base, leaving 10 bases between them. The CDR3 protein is CASSQGSEGNYGYTF. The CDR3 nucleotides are TGTGCCAGCAGCCAAGGCTCCGAGGGTAACTATGGCTACACCTTC.

For the CDR3, the DNA is TGTGCCAGCAGTGAAGGGGTTGCGGGGGGCACTGAAGCTTTCTTT. Translated: CASSEGVAGGTEAFF. The chain has TRBV2 and TRBJ1-1; D is possibly TRBD1 (5 bases). Looked up from germline, CDR1 is SNHLY and CDR2 is FYNNEI. The ends were cut back, 1 base at V and 4 bases at J, with 13 bases in the middle. This CDR3 is 15 amino acids long. Combining the CDR3 with reference TRBV2 and TRBJ1-1 gives the whole variable domain EPEVTQTPSHQVTQMGQEVILRCVPISNHLYFYWYRQILGQKVEFLVSFYNNEISEKSEIFDDQFSVERPDGSNFTLKIRSTKLEDSAMYFCASSEGVAGGTEAFFGQGTRLTVV.

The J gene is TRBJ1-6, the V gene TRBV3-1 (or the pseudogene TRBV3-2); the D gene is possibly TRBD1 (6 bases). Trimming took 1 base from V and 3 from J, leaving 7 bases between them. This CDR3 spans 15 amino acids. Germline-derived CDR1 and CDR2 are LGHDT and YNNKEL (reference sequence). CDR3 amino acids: CASSQGDIYNSPLHF. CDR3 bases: TGTGCCAGCAGCCAAGGGGACATCTATAATTCACCCCTCCACTTT.

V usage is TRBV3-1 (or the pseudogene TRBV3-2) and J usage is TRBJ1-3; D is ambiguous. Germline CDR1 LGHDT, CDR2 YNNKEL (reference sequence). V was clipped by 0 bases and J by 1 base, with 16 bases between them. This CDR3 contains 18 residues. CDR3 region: CASSQDRRPKSSGNTIYF. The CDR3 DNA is TGTGCCAGCAGCCAAGATCGGCGGCCTAAGTCGTCTGGAAACACCATATATTTT.

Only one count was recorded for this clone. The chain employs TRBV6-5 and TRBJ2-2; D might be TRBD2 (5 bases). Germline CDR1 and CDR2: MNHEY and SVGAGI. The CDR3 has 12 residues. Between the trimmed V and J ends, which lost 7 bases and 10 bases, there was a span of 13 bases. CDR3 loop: CASKRVPEELFF. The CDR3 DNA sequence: TGTGCCAGCAAGAGGGTGCCAGAGGAGCTGTTTTTT.

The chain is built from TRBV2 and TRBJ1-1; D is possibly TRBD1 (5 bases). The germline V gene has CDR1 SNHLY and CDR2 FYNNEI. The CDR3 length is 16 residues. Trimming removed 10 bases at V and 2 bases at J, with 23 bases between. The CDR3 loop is CATRRRSDSLNTEAFF. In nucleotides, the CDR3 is TGTGCCACCAGGAGAAGGTCAGACAGTCTCAACACTGAAGCTTTCTTT.

CDR3 region: CASSPYGTGAGANVLTF. Here the CDR3 DNA reads TGTGCCAGCAGCCCGTATGGGACAGGGGCTGGGGCCAACGTCCTGACTTTC. V gene TRBV3-1 (or the pseudogene TRBV3-2) combines with J gene TRBJ2-6; 10 bases align to TRBD1. CDR1 is LGHDT and CDR2 is YNNKEL in the germline V gene (reference sequence). V lost 4 bases, J lost 2 bases, and 5 bases stayed unmatched. CDR3 length: 17 residues.

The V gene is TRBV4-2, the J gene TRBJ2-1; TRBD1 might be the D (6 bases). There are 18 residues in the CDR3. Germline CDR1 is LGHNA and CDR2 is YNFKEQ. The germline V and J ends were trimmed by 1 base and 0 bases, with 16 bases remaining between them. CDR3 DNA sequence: TGTGCCAGCAGCCAAGTGGGGGCTACCCCGAGCTCCTACAATGAGCAGTTCTTC. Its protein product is CASSQVGATPSSYNEQFF.

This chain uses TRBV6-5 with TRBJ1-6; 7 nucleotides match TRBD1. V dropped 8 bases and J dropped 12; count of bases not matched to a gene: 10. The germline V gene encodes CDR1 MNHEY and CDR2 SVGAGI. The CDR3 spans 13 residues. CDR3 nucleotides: TGTGCCAGCGCGCCGACAGGGACTGTACCCCTCCACTTT. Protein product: CASAPTGTVPLHF.

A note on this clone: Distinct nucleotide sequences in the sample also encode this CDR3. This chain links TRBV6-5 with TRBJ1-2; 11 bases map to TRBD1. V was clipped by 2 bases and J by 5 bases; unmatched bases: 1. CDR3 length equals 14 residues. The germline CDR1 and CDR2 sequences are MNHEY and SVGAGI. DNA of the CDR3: TGTGCCAGCAGTTACGGACAGGGGGCTTATGGCTACACCTTC. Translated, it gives CASSYGQGAYGYTF.